This section outlines one TCR beta chain sequence together with its context. No antigen is known for it. Libraries were prepared by immunoSEQ multiplex PCR; TCRdb keeps only in-frame clonotypes and omits some of them. The sample lists about 91,000 clones; approximately 89% were seen once. The data were obtained in a study of graft-versus-host responses after intestinal transplantation. Study at large: The study gave all recipients anti-thymocyte globulin induction, then tacrolimus and steroids for approximately three years.

Germline CDR1 reads MNHNS; CDR2 reads SASEGT. The CDR3 spans 15 residues. The J segment lost 2 bases and the V segment lost 8 bases, leaving 8 bases of the junction unmatched. General study results and limits: Clonal ratios of graft-versus-host to host-versus-graft in allografts were high for patients exhibiting graft-donor T cell macrochimerism.

The V call is TRBV6-1, the J call TRBJ2-4; 8 bases are a match to TRBD1. The clonotype was recovered from a human donor who was the organ donor for an intestinal transplant. Specimen: unstimulated CD4+ T cells sorted from spleen or lymph node cells, collected before transplant. CDR3 DNA sequence: TGTGCCAGCCTGTCCCGGGACAGGCCCAAAAACATTCAGTACTTC. This gives the protein CASLSRDRPKNIQYF.